What follows is one T cell receptor beta chain and its context. Trimming at V came to 4 bases and at J to 7 bases, leaving 11 bases not matched to a gene. The CDR3 runs to 15 residues. Germline V gene lookup returns CDR1 SGHRS and CDR2 YFSETQ. In TCRdb, the RT-PCR reads were re-called with MiXCR into one record per CDR3 protein. This sample yields about 680,000 distinct CDR3 sequences, of which 11% to 15% are seen a single time; 3.6% belongs to the top ten. The receptor was derived from a female donor in good health, serving as a healthy control. The chain has TRBV5-1 and TRBJ1-2, with 9 positions matching TRBD1. The specimen sequenced was memory CD4+ T cells from blood. The CDR3 DNA follows: TGCGCCAGCAGCGCCCGACAGGGGGTGTACGGTGGCTACACCTTC. Its protein product is CASSARQGVYGGYTF.